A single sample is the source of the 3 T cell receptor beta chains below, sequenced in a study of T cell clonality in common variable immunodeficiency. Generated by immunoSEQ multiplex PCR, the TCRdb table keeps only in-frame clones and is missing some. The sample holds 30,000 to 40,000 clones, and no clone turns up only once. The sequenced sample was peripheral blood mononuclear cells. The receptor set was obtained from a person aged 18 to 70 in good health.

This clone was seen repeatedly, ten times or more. This CDR3 reads CASSPSGSYEQYF. CDR3 DNA (partial): TGTGCCAGCTCACCATCAGGTTCCTACGAG. The chain is built from TRBV18 and TRBJ2-7; no reliable D call. The sequence runs out 3 residues before the end of the CDR3; the remainder is reconstructed from the germline J gene. Trimming pared 2 bases from V and 1 base from J, leaving 6 bases between. The CDR3 contains 13 residues. Germline lookup yields CDR1 KGHSH and CDR2 LQKENI.

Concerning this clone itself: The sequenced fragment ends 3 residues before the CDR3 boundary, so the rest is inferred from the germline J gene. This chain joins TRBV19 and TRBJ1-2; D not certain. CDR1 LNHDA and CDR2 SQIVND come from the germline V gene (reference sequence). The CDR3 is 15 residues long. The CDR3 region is CASSTARDSYNDYTF. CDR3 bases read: TGTGCCAGTAGTACGGCCCGAGACTCCTACAATGAC.

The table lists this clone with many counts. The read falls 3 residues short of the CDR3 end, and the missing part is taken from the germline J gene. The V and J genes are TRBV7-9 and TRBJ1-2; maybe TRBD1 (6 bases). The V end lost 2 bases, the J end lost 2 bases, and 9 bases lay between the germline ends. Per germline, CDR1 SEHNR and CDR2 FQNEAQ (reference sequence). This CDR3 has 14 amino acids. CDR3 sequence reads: CASSLWDINYGYTF. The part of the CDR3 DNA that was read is TGTGCCAGCAGCTTATGGGACATCAACTATGGC.